This is a list of T cell receptor beta chains from one sample in a study of Tregs in tolerant kidney transplant recipients. Some clones are missing from TCRdb's copy, which holds only in-frame ones; the method was immunoSEQ multiplex PCR. The sample shows about 81,000 clones, about 91% of them seen only once. This sample comprised CD4+ T cells from blood (PBMCs), obtained 24 months after the transplant. These receptors came from a human patient who received a combined kidney and bone marrow transplant. Some T cells may be the graft donor's. CDR3s include the opening cysteine and the closing phenylalanine or tryptophan. D genes are given only for firm matches. Not every row has a clone size; where given, it reads once, few, many or a size class.

clone size: .
J gene: TRBJ2-5
D gene: TRBD1
V gene: TRBV5-1
CDR3 DNA: TGCGCCAGCAGCTTCCGGGACAGGGCGGTGGAGACCCAGTACTTC
CDR3 protein: CASSFRDRAVETQYF

clone size: .
J gene: TRBJ1-3
D gene: .
V gene: TRBV28
CDR3 DNA: TGTGCCAGCAGTACGACAGTAAACACCATATATTTT
CDR3 protein: CASSTTVNTIYF

clone size: .
J gene: TRBJ1-2
D gene: .
V gene: TRBV11-2
CDR3 DNA: TGTGCCAGCAGCTTAGATCTAGACTATGGCTACACCTTC
CDR3 protein: CASSLDLDYGYTF

clone size: .
J gene: TRBJ1-6
D gene: TRBD1
V gene: TRBV6-5
CDR3 DNA: TGTGCCAGCAGTTACTGGTGGACAGGCGGTTCACCCCTCCACTTT
CDR3 protein: CASSYWWTGGSPLHF

clone size: once
J gene: TRBJ2-2
D gene: .
V gene: TRBV2
CDR3 DNA: TGTGCCAGTATGATGAGCGCCGGGGAGCTGTTTTTT
CDR3 protein: CASMMSAGELFF

clone size: once
J gene: TRBJ2-1
D gene: TRBD1
V gene: TRBV7-3
CDR3 DNA: TGTGCCAGCAGCTCAAGGGGGGACAGGGGAGGGAATGAGCAGTTCTTC
CDR3 protein: CASSSRGDRGGNEQFF

clone size: .
J gene: TRBJ1-1
D gene: TRBD1
V gene: TRBV2
CDR3 DNA: TGTGCCAGCACCCAAGGGACAGGGGGGAACACTGAAGCTTTCTTT
CDR3 protein: CASTQGTGGNTEAFF

clone size: .
J gene: TRBJ2-1
D gene: .
V gene: TRBV6-1
CDR3 DNA: TGTGCCAGCAGTGAAGACGGGGGAAACAATGAGCAGTTCTTC
CDR3 protein: CASSEDGGNNEQFF

clone size: .
J gene: TRBJ2-7
D gene: TRBD2
V gene: TRBV14
CDR3 DNA: TGTGCCAGCAGCCAGACGCTTAGCGGGAGGGTCGACGAGCAGTACTTC
CDR3 protein: CASSQTLSGRVDEQYF

clone size: .
J gene: TRBJ2-6
D gene: .
V gene: TRBV7-6
CDR3 DNA: TGTGCCAGCAGTTCTGAGGCCTCTGGGGCCAACGTCCTGACTTTC
CDR3 protein: CASSSEASGANVLTF

clone size: .
J gene: TRBJ2-1
D gene: TRBD1
V gene: TRBV7-9
CDR3 DNA: TGTGCCAGCAGCTCTCTAGGGGGCCGGTACAATGAGCAGTTCTTC
CDR3 protein: CASSSLGGRYNEQFF

clone size: .
J gene: TRBJ1-1
D gene: .
V gene: TRBV30
CDR3 DNA: TGTGCCTGGAGGCTCACAGGCCACACTGAAGCTTTCTTT
CDR3 protein: CAWRLTGHTEAFF

clone size: .
J gene: TRBJ1-1
D gene: .
V gene: TRBV5-6
CDR3 DNA: TGTGCCAGCAGCTTGTTAGCAGGGAGGAGTATGAACACTGAAGCTTTCTTT
CDR3 protein: CASSLLAGRSMNTEAFF

clone size: few
J gene: TRBJ1-2
D gene: .
V gene: TRBV9
CDR3 DNA: TGTGCCAGCAGCGTAGGGGCGAGCAGGGGAACGGGGGGCTACACCTTC
CDR3 protein: CASSVGASRGTGGYTF

clone size: .
J gene: TRBJ1-5
D gene: .
V gene: TRBV19
CDR3 DNA: TGTGCCAGTACCTCTAGGGAGGGTAGCAATCAGCCCCAGCATTTT
CDR3 protein: CASTSREGSNQPQHF

clone size: .
J gene: TRBJ1-2
D gene: TRBD1
V gene: TRBV18
CDR3 DNA: TGTGCCAGCTCACCAGGACCGGGACAGGGTAATGGCTACACCTTC
CDR3 protein: CASSPGPGQGNGYTF

clone size: .
J gene: TRBJ2-5
D gene: TRBD2
V gene: TRBV14
CDR3 DNA: TGTGCCAGCAGCCAAGTATTCGGGACTAGCGGGAGGTTCCAAGAGACCCAGTACTTC
CDR3 protein: CASSQVFGTSGRFQETQYF

clone size: .
J gene: TRBJ2-5
D gene: TRBD1
V gene: TRBV18
CDR3 DNA: TGTGCCAGCTCAAGTGGGACAGAAGAGACCCAGTACTTC
CDR3 protein: CASSSGTEETQYF

clone size: .
J gene: TRBJ2-3
D gene: .
V gene: TRBV10-3
CDR3 DNA: TGTGCCATCAGTGAGTCTGTGGGGAGGACAGATACGCAGTATTTT
CDR3 protein: CAISESVGRTDTQYF

clone size: .
J gene: TRBJ1-1
D gene: .
V gene: TRBV7-2
CDR3 DNA: TGTGCCAGCAGCCCAATCAGGCGAGGCAGGGGACATGCTGAAGCTTTCTTT
CDR3 protein: CASSPIRRGRGHAEAFF

clone size: .
J gene: TRBJ2-2
D gene: TRBD2
V gene: TRBV7-3
CDR3 DNA: TGTGCCAGCAGCGTCGGACTAGCGGGAGGTACCGGGGAGCTGTTTTTT
CDR3 protein: CASSVGLAGGTGELFF

clone size: .
J gene: TRBJ1-1
D gene: TRBD1
V gene: TRBV5-1
CDR3 DNA: TGCGCCAGCAGCGCCAACCCGACAGGGGCGGACACTGAAGCTTTCTTT
CDR3 protein: CASSANPTGADTEAFF

clone size: .
J gene: TRBJ1-2
D gene: .
V gene: TRBV28
CDR3 DNA: TGTGCCAGCAGTTTAACAGGCTTCGACTATGGCTACACCTTC
CDR3 protein: CASSLTGFDYGYTF

clone size: .
J gene: TRBJ1-2
D gene: .
V gene: TRBV25-1
CDR3 DNA: TGTGCCAGCAGTGAATTGAGCGGCAGTGTTAGGGGCTACACCTTC
CDR3 protein: CASSELSGSVRGYTF

clone size: .
J gene: TRBJ2-4
D gene: .
V gene: TRBV7-2
CDR3 DNA: TGTGCCAGCAGCCCCTACAGGGTGGGGGCCAAAAACATTCAGTACTTC
CDR3 protein: CASSPYRVGAKNIQYF

clone size: .
J gene: TRBJ1-4
D gene: .
V gene: TRBV18
CDR3 DNA: TGTGCCAGCTCAAACGGACGGACAGCAACTAATGAAAAACTGTTTTTT
CDR3 protein: CASSNGRTATNEKLFF

clone size: .
J gene: TRBJ1-2
D gene: .
V gene: TRBV6-5
CDR3 DNA: TGTGCCAGCAGTTATACTATTCTAGGGGCCGGTGGCTACACCTTC
CDR3 protein: CASSYTILGAGGYTF

clone size: .
J gene: TRBJ2-1
D gene: TRBD2
V gene: TRBV7-3
CDR3 DNA: TGTGCCAGCAGCTTAACTGGTAGCGGGAGAAAGTCCTACAATGAGCAGTTCTTC
CDR3 protein: CASSLTGSGRKSYNEQFF

clone size: few
J gene: TRBJ2-7
D gene: .
V gene: TRBV5-4
CDR3 DNA: TGTGCCAGCAGCTTACCAGGGGCCGCCTACGAGCAGTACTTC
CDR3 protein: CASSLPGAAYEQYF

clone size: .
J gene: TRBJ1-6
D gene: .
V gene: TRBV5-4
CDR3 DNA: TGTGCCAGCAGCTTGTACTCGTGGCGGGATTCACCCCTCCACTTT
CDR3 protein: CASSLYSWRDSPLHF

clone size: .
J gene: TRBJ2-1
D gene: TRBD2
V gene: TRBV6-5
CDR3 DNA: TGTGCCAGCAGTTCTCGAGCGGGAGAGACCTACAATGAGCAGTTCTTC
CDR3 protein: CASSSRAGETYNEQFF

clone size: .
J gene: TRBJ1-6
D gene: TRBD1
V gene: TRBV5-1
CDR3 DNA: TGCGCCAGCAGCTTGGAGGACAGGGGGAATTCGCCCCTCCACTTT
CDR3 protein: CASSLEDRGNSPLHF

clone size: .
J gene: TRBJ2-3
D gene: .
V gene: TRBV19
CDR3 DNA: TGTGCCAGTAGTATGGCGGACACAGATACGCAGTATTTT
CDR3 protein: CASSMADTDTQYF

clone size: once
J gene: TRBJ2-7
D gene: TRBD1
V gene: TRBV5-1
CDR3 DNA: TGCGCCAGCAGATCACATCTACAGGGGTTTTCCTACGAGCAGTACTTC
CDR3 protein: CASRSHLQGFSYEQYF

clone size: few
J gene: TRBJ1-2
D gene: .
V gene: TRBV19
CDR3 DNA: TGTGCCAGTAGTCGGACAGAGCGCTCCGGCTACACCTTC
CDR3 protein: CASSRTERSGYTF